Reported below is one T cell receptor beta chain. Seattle researchers signed up patients amid active infection and tracked them longitudinally. The data derive from a study of blood T cell repertoires in COVID-19. Overall study: PBMCs, B-cell-depleted T cells, or T cells provided the cDNA or gDNA that made up the material.

Data came from immunoSEQ multiplex PCR; TCRdb stores just in-frame clones and leaves some out. Seen here are about 210,000 clones, around 84% observed once, and the top ten hold roughly 10%. V was trimmed by 0 bases and J by 10 bases, leaving 15 bases between them. Germline CDR1 reads SNHLY; CDR2 reads FYNNEI. CDR3 length: 14 residues. The chain recombines TRBV2 with TRBJ1-1; D might be TRBD1 (6 bases). The origin of this receptor is a woman of 80 years or more with COVID-19, enrolled during active disease. The sequenced sample consisted of peripheral blood. The CDR3 sequence: CASSEALGGRRAFF. The DNA of the CDR3 is TGTGCCAGCAGTGAAGCGCTCGGGGGGCGAAGAGCTTTCTTT.